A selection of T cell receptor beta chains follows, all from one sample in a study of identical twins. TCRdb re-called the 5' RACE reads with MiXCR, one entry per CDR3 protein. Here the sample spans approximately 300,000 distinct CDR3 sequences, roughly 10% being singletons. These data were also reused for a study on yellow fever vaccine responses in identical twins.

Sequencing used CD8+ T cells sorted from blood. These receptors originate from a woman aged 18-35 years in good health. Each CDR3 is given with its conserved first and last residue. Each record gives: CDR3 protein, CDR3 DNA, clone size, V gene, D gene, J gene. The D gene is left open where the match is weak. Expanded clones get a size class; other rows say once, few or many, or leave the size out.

CASSLGFIYEQYF	TGTGCCAGCAGCTTAGGGTTCATCTACGAGCAGTACTTC	many	TRBV7-2	-	TRBJ2-7
CASSLKDRDTDTQYF	TGTGCCAGCAGCCTGAAGGACAGGGACACAGATACGCAGTATTTT	few	TRBV4-2	TRBD1	TRBJ2-3
CASSPGTSLAEQYF	TGTGCCAGCAGCCCCGGGACTAGCCTCGCCGAGCAGTACTTC	-	TRBV7-9	TRBD2	TRBJ2-7
CASSFADATEQYF	TGTGCCAGCAGCTTTGCAGATGCAACTGAGCAGTACTTC	-	TRBV13	-	TRBJ2-7
CASRDFVGTEAFF	TGTGCCAGCAGGGACTTCGTTGGCACTGAAGCTTTCTTT	-	TRBV19	-	TRBJ1-1
CASSQGADISGNTIYF	TGCGCCAGCAGCCAAGGAGCAGATATCTCTGGAAACACCATATATTTT	many	TRBV4-3	-	TRBJ1-3
CSSEGGYGYTF	TGCAGCTCAGAGGGGGGCTATGGCTACACCTTC	few	TRBV29-1	-	TRBJ1-2
CASSLEPSGAYEQYF	TGTGCCAGCAGTTTAGAACCCAGCGGGGCCTACGAGCAGTACTTC	few	TRBV12-3/TRBV12-4	TRBD2	TRBJ2-7
CATSFTGNTGELFF	TGTGCCACCAGCTTCACGGGAAACACCGGGGAGCTGTTTTTT	many	TRBV15	-	TRBJ2-2
CASSQFGEFADTQYF	TGTGCCAGCAGCCAATTTGGCGAATTCGCAGATACGCAGTATTTT	many	TRBV14	-	TRBJ2-3
CASSPEGRTGYYEQYF	TGTGCCAGCAGTCCCGAAGGCCGGACAGGCTACTACGAGCAGTACTTC	-	TRBV28	TRBD1	TRBJ2-7
CASSLDVSTSGTNEQFF	TGCGCCAGCAGCCTAGACGTTTCGACTAGCGGGACCAATGAGCAGTTCTTC	few	TRBV4-3	TRBD2	TRBJ2-1
CASSPRTSGRVQETQYF	TGTGCCAGCAGCCCACGGACTAGCGGGAGGGTCCAAGAGACCCAGTACTTC	few	TRBV7-9	TRBD2	TRBJ2-5
CASSLKGFSRETQYF	TGTGCCAGCAGCTTAAAGGGGTTTTCAAGGGAGACCCAGTACTTC	-	TRBV5-5	-	TRBJ2-5
CASSPPDRGSYGYTF	TGTGCCAGCAGCCCCCCGGACAGGGGGTCCTATGGCTACACCTTC	-	TRBV7-9	TRBD1	TRBJ1-2
CASSLAFTGGFETQYF	TGCGCCAGCAGCTTGGCCTTTACAGGGGGCTTTGAGACCCAGTACTTC	few	TRBV5-1	TRBD1	TRBJ2-5
CASRGPGSRPKYF	TGTGCCAGCAGGGGGCCCGGCTCGCGTCCAAAGTACTTC	many	TRBV12-3/TRBV12-4	-	TRBJ2-7
CASSESDRPENTGELFF	TGTGCCAGCAGCGAGTCGGACAGGCCCGAGAACACCGGGGAGCTGTTTTTT	few	TRBV9	TRBD1	TRBJ2-2
CASSFSLRDRGSLSNQPQHF	TGTGCCAGCAGTTTCTCCCTACGGGACAGGGGCTCTTTGAGCAATCAGCCCCAGCATTTT	many	TRBV28	TRBD1	TRBJ1-5
CASSFQVTQFF	TGTGCCAGCAGTTTCCAGGTGACGCAGTTCTTC	-	TRBV12-3/TRBV12-4	-	TRBJ2-1
CASSILDRALYNEQFF	TGTGCCAGTAGTATCTTGGACAGGGCTCTATACAATGAGCAGTTCTTC	few	TRBV19	TRBD1	TRBJ2-1
CASSLPGLAGGKPPYNEQFF	TGTGCCAGCAGCCTTCCGGGACTAGCGGGAGGGAAGCCCCCCTACAATGAGCAGTTCTTC	few	TRBV3-1	TRBD2	TRBJ2-1
CATSSNRANQPQHF	TGTGCCACCAGCAGTAACAGGGCTAATCAGCCCCAGCATTTT	many	TRBV15	-	TRBJ1-5
CASSIHGTGNGYTF	TGTGCCAGCAGCATACACGGGACAGGGAATGGCTACACCTTC	once	TRBV7-2	TRBD1	TRBJ1-2
CASSFSSGGTWEQYF	TGTGCCAGCAGTTTCTCTAGCGGGGGTACTTGGGAGCAGTACTTC	few	TRBV27	TRBD2	TRBJ2-7
CASSLPGQTYEQYF	TGTGCCAGCAGTTTACCGGGACAGACCTACGAGCAGTACTTC	many	TRBV27	TRBD1	TRBJ2-7
CASSFRGSYGYTF	TGTGCCAGCAGTTTCAGGGGTTCCTATGGCTACACCTTC	few	TRBV28	-	TRBJ1-2